This T cell receptor (beta chain) was obtained from a study of CD4 T cells in relation to SARS-CoV-2 and coronaviruses (dated by TCRdb to about 2021). Turning to the overall study: The ViraFEST assay cultured PBMCs with antigen for roughly nine days, then sequenced TCR beta CDR3s to find antigen-specific clonal expansions. A median age of around 35 years, with a range of about 20 to 80 years, was recorded for the full convalescent cohort of 12 to 13 patients. Of the roughly twelve convalescent patients, 8 were male and 4 were female, and two of the subjects were Hispanic. Patient-derived lymphoblastoid cell lines were used to map the HLA restriction of shared crossreactive spike epitopes. At the level of individual TCR clonotypes, the study measured memory CD4+ T cell crossreactivity between SARS-CoV-2 spike protein and common cold coronavirus spike proteins. The Adaptive Biotechnologies TCR-sequencing kit was used for samples from three pre-COVID donors and for the naive versus memory experiments, whereas the other data were Illumina-based. For other donors in the study, expansion assays were sequenced with a different, Illumina-based TCR-beta assay.

Naive and memory CD4+ T cells were separated from cryopreserved PBMCs through CD4 enrichment, which was followed by EasySep naive CD4+ T cell enrichment. For around nine days, sorted naive or memory CD4+ T cells (about 10^5) were cultured at a 1:1 ratio with T cell-depleted PBMCs and CEF peptides. Each peptide culture condition was generally run in triplicate replicate wells. PBMCs were isolated from leukapheresis product or whole blood by Ficoll-Paque PLUS gradient centrifugation. PBMCs were either cryopreserved at -140°C or used fresh in the expansion assay. The QIAamp Micro DNA Kit was used to extract genomic DNA from the CD4+ T cells. Survey-level immunoSEQ TCR-beta sequencing was performed on DNA from CEF-cultured naive and memory CD4+ T cells. As for the authors' bioinformatics: During preprocessing, nonproductive sequences were removed, along with CDR3s that did not begin with C, did not end with F or W, or were shorter than 7 amino acids. Antigen-specific clonotypes were called with the MANAFEST web app on the basis of expansion relative to the reference and to other culture wells. A clone counted as positive if significantly expanded in 2 of 3 replicate wells versus the reference culture at FDR below 0.05. Positive clones also required significant expansion versus all other tandem wells and an odds ratio above 5. Cultured and uncultured naive and memory CD4+ repertoires were searched for previously identified spike- and CEF-reactive CDR3s. After three terminal residues were trimmed from each end, CDR3 homology was quantified as pairwise Levenshtein distance using the stringdist R package. Here the immuneACCESS table is served through TCRdb, limited to in-frame sequences with V and J called. Missing clones are a known gap in these copies; in checked studies unresolved V genes cover under half, and the rest lacks a known reason. V and J calls and clone size come straight from that table; D and trimming were deduced from the DNA. For this sample the table gives 35,000 to 50,000 clones, of which around 79% were detected only once. 1.4% to 1.5% of the sample lies in the top ten.

What the study reported, not specific to this receptor: No donor contributed both pre-pandemic and post-infection samples, which limited tracing the source of pre-existing responses. Crossreactivity analysis was centred on spike protein, so crossreactivity against other viral proteins was not assessed. Sequencing naive versus memory cells indicated that the assay picks up memory recall responses, not primary responses primed during culture. About 65% of donors had memory CD4+ clonotypes that crossrecognized SARS-CoV-2 and at least one common cold coronavirus spike. Compared with monoreactive clones, crossreactive clones had significantly weaker SARS-CoV-2-driven expansion, a result consistent with antigenic imprinting. Small numbers of patients and of tested TCRs limited the study.

Unmatched junction bases come to 12, with V trimmed by 2 bases and J by 7 bases. CDR1 is given as SGHRS and CDR2 as YFSETQ, both from the germline V gene. Reading from cysteine to phenylalanine, the CDR3 counts 16 amino acids. Only the CDR3 DNA is retained, 48 bases long and in frame from the first base. Of note for this clone: Its antigen target is currently unknown. The record has no base qualities; no much larger clone is one base away.

Sequencing used naive CD4+ T cells from PBMCs, cultured in vitro. This specimen's cell subset or site label, per the study, means: naive CD4+ T cells isolated by negative enrichment. The chain is encoded by TRBV5-1 joined to TRBJ2-1; 7 middle bases align to TRBD2. The sequence derives from an adult with COVID-19. The DNA sequence is given as TGCGCCAGCAGCTTTGGGGCGGGAGAAGGGGTAAATGAGCAGTTCTTC. Translation gives CASSFGAGEGVNEQFF. Beyond the CDR3, the reference TRBV5-1 and TRBJ2-1 genes provide the residues; the full variable domain reads: KAGVTQTPRYLIKTRGQQVTLSCSPISGHRSVSWYQQTPGQGLQFLFEYFSETQRNKGNFPGRFSGRQFSNSRSEMNVSTLELGDSALYLCASSFGAGEGVNEQFFGPGTRLTVL.